The present T cell receptor (beta chain) was sequenced within a study of cytomegalovirus exposure and HLA in healthy donors. This clone has a handful of counts. The antigen is not known. General observations from the study: In a later analysis, TCR beta V- and J-gene trimming was associated with a missense DCLRE1C variant.

The study sampled nominally healthy donors, though unrecorded immune exposures were likely. Looked up from germline, CDR1 is MNHEY and CDR2 is SVGAGI. With 5 bases clipped from V and 5 bases from J, the junction kept 8 bases outside the gene matches. The CDR3 runs to 15 residues. The PCR was carried out with 60 Vbeta primers and 13 Jbeta primers. The assay was immunoSEQ multiplex PCR, and TCRdb's table has in-frame clones only and misses some. The sample yields some 110,000 clones, about 15% seen once. The chain recombines TRBV6-5 with TRBJ1-1, with 10 positions matching TRBD1. The sequence derives from a female donor in good health and CMV-seronegative. Source material: PBMCs. The chain's CDR3 is CASSTTGGARTEAFF. CDR3 sequence (DNA): TGTGCCAGCAGTACGACAGGGGGCGCGAGGACTGAAGCTTTCTTT.